This paragraph reports one T cell receptor (beta chain). Its target is unknown. The sample belongs to a study of cytotoxic CD8 clonotypes in ibrutinib-treated CLL. Whole-study context: Response sampling came at median approximately twelve months of treatment, ranging about 6 to 36 months.

The authors obtained around 2 micrograms of genomic DNA from cryopreserved PBMCs for TCR beta libraries. The assay was immunoSEQ multiplex PCR, and TCRdb's table has in-frame clones only and misses some. The table includes around 250,000 clones, 70% detected once. Overall study findings and caveats: Age-matched healthy donor levels were exceeded by baseline clonality, which tracked circulating CD8+ T-cell counts.

This receptor was obtained from a human donor with chronic lymphocytic leukemia. Sample: PBMCs, taken after 24 months of ibrutinib treatment.

The CDR3 region is CASSQVSGRGYTF. Here the CDR3 DNA reads TGTGCCAGCAGCCAAGTCTCGGGGCGTGGCTACACCTTC. The rearrangement uses TRBV14 and TRBJ1-2; TRBD1 might be the D (5 bases). CDR1 and CDR2 from the germline V gene are SGHDN and FVKESK. This CDR3 contains 13 residues. Trimming pared 1 base from V and 7 bases from J, leaving 10 bases between.